Presented here are 19 T cell receptor beta chains from one specimen sequenced in a study of blood T cell repertoires in COVID-19. Here immunoSEQ multiplex PCR was the method, and the copy in TCRdb shows in-frame clones only, minus some. The repertoire consists of about 74,000 clones, with approximately 90% occurring once and the leading ten covering 2% to 3%. Specimen: peripheral blood. The receptor source for this set is a man in his fifties with COVID-19, enrolled during active disease.

The genes are TRBV6-5 and TRBJ1-3, with D unresolved. Germline V lookup: CDR1 MNHEY, CDR2 SVGAGI. The CDR3 is 14 residues long. Trimming took off 6 bases at V and 7 bases at J, with 16 bases between the two ends. The CDR3 sequence is CASRRTVAGNTIYF. In nucleotides, the CDR3 is TGTGCCAGCAGGCGGACCGTAGCGGGGAACACCATATATTTT.

V gene TRBV2 combines with J gene TRBJ2-7, with 10 bases aligning to TRBD2. After removal of 6 bases from V and 6 bases from J, the junction contained 5 bases not matched to a gene. Germline V CDR1 and CDR2: SNHLY, FYNNEI. This CDR3 spans 13 amino acids. CDR3 protein: CASRPGLASEQYF. The CDR3 coding sequence is TGTGCCAGCAGACCGGGACTAGCGAGCGAGCAGTACTTC.

This rearrangement joins TRBV5-1 to TRBJ1-4; D is uncertain. Germline CDR1 is SGHRS and CDR2 is YFSETQ. This CDR3 comprises 12 residues. Trimming took 4 bases from V and 7 from J, leaving 8 bases between them. The CDR3 sequence is CASSTSGEKLFF. CDR3 nucleotides: TGCGCCAGCAGCACAAGTGGTGAAAAACTGTTTTTT.

CDR3 in DNA: TGTGCCAGCAGCTTGGGGACAGGGGTTGACTCCCACGAGCAGTACGTC. Translating it yields CASSLGTGVDSHEQYV. V usage is TRBV5-8 and J usage is TRBJ2-7; 9 nucleotides agree with TRBD1. The CDR3 spans 16 residues. The germline V gene encodes CDR1 SGHTS and CDR2 YDEGEE.

V is TRBV28 and J is TRBJ1-1; TRBD1 matches 8 bases. Looked up from germline, CDR1 is MDHEN and CDR2 is SYDVKM. Trimming removed 3 bases from V and 5 bases from J; junction bases left unmatched: 11. CDR3 size: 16 residues. The CDR3 reads CASSLSTGGGGTEAFF. The CDR3 coding sequence is TGTGCCAGCAGTTTGAGTACAGGGGGGGGCGGAACTGAAGCTTTCTTT.

The rearrangement uses TRBV6-5 and TRBJ2-1; 10 bases map to TRBD2. CDR3 length: 15 amino acids. CDR1 and CDR2 from the germline V gene are MNHEY and SVGAGI. V was clipped by 6 bases and J by 6 bases; unmatched bases: 8. CDR3 nucleotide sequence: TGTGCCAGCAGCGCCGGGACTAGCGCGAGCAATGAGCAGTTCTTC. Its translation is CASSAGTSASNEQFF.

This clone turned up a few times. The V and J genes are TRBV7-3 and TRBJ2-2; D is unresolved. The CDR3 has 12 amino acids. Per germline, CDR1 SGHTA and CDR2 FQGTGA. V dropped 5 bases and J dropped 5 bases, with 6 bases sitting between them. The CDR3 loop is CASSRETGELFF. As DNA, the CDR3 is TGTGCCAGCAGCCGAGAGACCGGGGAGCTGTTTTTT.

This chain joins TRBV5-4 and TRBJ2-3, with D possibly being TRBD2 (5 bases). The CDR3 length is 15 residues. Trimming stripped 1 base from V and 4 bases from J, with 13 bases between. Germline values: CDR1 SGHNT, CDR2 YYREEE (reference sequence). DNA of the CDR3: TGTGCCAGCAGCTTGAGTGGGCGGGCCCCAGATACGCAGTATTTT. Protein sequence: CASSLSGRAPDTQYF.

The genes are TRBV25-1 and TRBJ2-1, with D maybe TRBD1 (6 bases). This CDR3 is built from 16 residues. Germline V gene sequence: CDR1 MGHDK, CDR2 SYGVNS. Trimming shortened V by 3 bases and J by 5 bases, and 17 bases separated the two germline ends. The CDR3 nucleotides read TGTGCCAGCAGTGATCGACCCCGGGCAGGGGACAATGAGCAGTTCTTC. Its protein is CASSDRPRAGDNEQFF.

The chain carries TRBV6-5 and TRBJ2-2; 9 nucleotides match TRBD2. CDR1 is MNHEY, CDR2 SVGAGI, per germline. V lost 2 bases, J lost 4 bases, and 2 bases stayed unmatched. The CDR3 is made up of 15 amino acids. Here the CDR3 DNA reads TGTGCCAGCAGTTACGTGACTAGCGGCACCGGGGAGCTGTTTTTT. This codes for CASSYVTSGTGELFF.

For the CDR3, the DNA is TGCGCCAGCAGTCGGGACAGCGGCGAGCAGTACTTC. Amino acid sequence: CASSRDSGEQYF. This chain connects TRBV5-1 to TRBJ2-7; 7 bases fit TRBD1. Trimming removed 5 bases from V and 6 bases from J; junction bases left unmatched: 5. From germline, CDR1 is SGHRS and CDR2 YFSETQ. This CDR3 region has 12 residues.

The rearrangement links TRBV5-1 to TRBJ2-5; D gene uncertain. Trimming removed 4 bases from V and 5 bases from J, with 12 bases in between. The CDR3 extends over 13 amino acids. CDR1 SGHRS and CDR2 YFSETQ come from the germline V gene. The chain's CDR3 is CASSADNFETQYF. The DNA of the CDR3 is TGCGCCAGCAGCGCCGATAACTTTGAGACCCAGTACTTC.

The chain recombines TRBV6-6 with TRBJ2-1; 12 nucleotides align to TRBD2. The CDR3 is 18 residues long. Germline lookup yields CDR1 MNHNY and CDR2 SVGAGI (reference sequence). The V and J ends lost 6 bases and 7 bases, in that order; junction bases with no gene match: 16. The CDR3 loop reads CASRRRTSGVKLENEQFF. In nucleotides, the CDR3 is TGTGCCAGCAGGCGACGGACTAGCGGGGTAAAATTGGAAAATGAGCAGTTCTTC.

The CDR3 nucleotides are TGTGCCAGCAGTTACTATCTAGCGGGGGTTTACAATGAGCAGTTCTTC. Its translation: CASSYYLAGVYNEQFF. This chain connects TRBV6-2 or TRBV6-3 to TRBJ2-1; TRBD2 matches 10 bases. From germline, CDR1 is MNHEY and CDR2 SVGEGT. The ends lost 1 base at V and 4 bases at J; junction bases unmatched: 4. The CDR3 is made up of 16 amino acids.

The J gene is TRBJ2-3, the V gene TRBV5-3, with D hard to call. TRBV5-3 is treated as an ORF (open reading frame) with a function not yet certain. V gave up 1 base and J gave up 4 bases, with 13 bases separating them. The CDR3 consists of 15 residues. This chain's CDR3 is CARSLRSIDSDTQYF. CDR3 nucleotide sequence: TGTGCCAGAAGCTTGCGGTCCATAGATTCAGATACGCAGTATTTT.

The rearrangement uses TRBV29-1 and TRBJ2-5; a weak D match, TRBD2 (6 bases). This CDR3 is 13 amino acids long. CDR1 is SQVTM and CDR2 is ANQGSEA in the germline V gene. Deletions cut 2 bases from V and 5 bases from J, with 12 bases between. The chain's CDR3 is CSVEWTGEETQYF. The CDR3 DNA is TGCAGCGTTGAATGGACGGGGGAGGAGACCCAGTACTTC.

DNA of the CDR3: TGCGCCAGCAGCCAGGGACTAGTTCTGGCCAATGAGCAGTTCTTC. Residues: CASSQGLVLANEQFF. The chain combines TRBV4-3 with TRBJ2-1; 8 bases align to TRBD2. The V gene end was trimmed by 3 bases and the J gene end by 6 bases; junction bases not matched to a gene: 7. The CDR3 is 15 residues long. Germline CDR1 reads LGHNA; CDR2 reads YSLEER.

V gene TRBV5-1 combines with J gene TRBJ2-1; 7 bases fit TRBD1. Germline CDR1 and CDR2: SGHRS and YFSETQ. With 3 bases clipped from V and 6 bases from J, the junction kept 6 bases outside the gene matches. The CDR3 spans 14 residues. The CDR3 DNA reads TGCGCCAGCAGCTCCCCGGGACAGATCAATGAGCAGTTCTTC. It codes for CASSSPGQINEQFF.

This chain links TRBV7-9 with TRBJ2-1; 10 bases line up with TRBD2. There are 14 residues in the CDR3. With 5 bases clipped from V and 5 bases from J, the junction kept 3 bases outside the gene matches. Germline CDR1 is SEHNR and CDR2 is FQNEAQ (reference sequence). The CDR3 DNA reads TGTGCCAGCAGCCCCAGCGGGAGGGACAATGAGCAGTTCTTC. Its translation: CASSPSGRDNEQFF. Full variable domain (rest looked up from reference TRBV7-9 and TRBJ2-1): DTGVSQNPRHKITKRGQNVTFRCDPISEHNRLYWYRQTLGQGPEFLTYFQNEAQLEKSRLLSDRFSAERPKGSFSTLEIQRTEQGDSAMYLCASSPSGRDNEQFFGPGTRLTVL.